The 28 T cell receptor beta chains below were found in one sample sequenced in a study of blood T cells in healthy people across ages. Sample-barcoded 5' priming and a J-beta primer mix drove a second PCR of about 7 to 11 cycles. TCRdb recomputed calls from the 5' RACE reads with MiXCR, one row per CDR3 protein. The data hold roughly 930,000 distinct CDR3 sequences, with roughly 43% observed a single time. The sequencing sample was made of blood. The receptor source for this set is a man in his thirties or forties in good health.

The rearrangement joins TRBV5-1 to TRBJ2-6; D might be TRBD2 (6 bases). Germline V gene lookup returns CDR1 SGHRS and CDR2 YFSETQ. V dropped 8 bases and J dropped 0 bases, with 12 bases sitting between them. The CDR3 length is 15 residues. Written as DNA, the CDR3 is TGCGCCAGTCAAGGAGGGTCCTCTGGGGCCAACGTCCTGACTTTC. Its translation is CASQGGSSGANVLTF. The whole variable domain, filled in from reference TRBV5-1 and TRBJ2-6, reads KAGVTQTPRYLIKTRGQQVTLSCSPISGHRSVSWYQQTPGQGLQFLFEYFSETQRNKGNFPGRFSGRQFSNSRSEMNVSTLELGDSALYLCASQGGSSGANVLTFGAGSRLTVL.

The table lists this clonotype with a few counts. The chain carries TRBV6-2 or TRBV6-3 and TRBJ2-1, with D perhaps TRBD1 (6 bases). CDR3 length equals 16 residues. V lost 5 bases, J lost 3 bases, and 17 bases lay in between. CDR1 and CDR2 from the germline V gene are MNHEY and SVGEGT. In nucleotides, the CDR3 is TGTGCCAGCAGTCTCCCCCGGGCAGGGGACTACAATGAGCAGTTCTTC. Its translation: CASSLPRAGDYNEQFF.

On this clonotype: Compared with germline, one end of the junction differs, possibly owing to a read error. The rearrangement links TRBV7-9 to TRBJ1-1; D not certain. CDR1 SEHNR and CDR2 FQNEAQ come from the germline V gene (reference sequence). The CDR3 has 15 amino acids. The CDR3 region has the DNA TGTGTCAGCAGCCCTCCAGACCCTGGGCACACTGAAGCTTTCTTT. Translation: CVSSPPDPGHTEAFF.

This clonotype occurred a few times. The J gene is TRBJ2-7, the V gene TRBV5-1; D may be TRBD1 or TRBD2 (5 bases each). There are 14 residues in the CDR3. Per the germline V gene, CDR1 is SGHRS and CDR2 is YFSETQ. With 2 bases removed from V and 2 bases from J, the gap between germline ends came to 11 bases. In DNA form, the CDR3 reads TGCGCCAGCAGCTTCGGGACGGTCGCCTACGAGCAGTACTTC. Residues: CASSFGTVAYEQYF. Filled out from reference TRBV5-1 and TRBJ2-7, the complete variable domain reads KAGVTQTPRYLIKTRGQQVTLSCSPISGHRSVSWYQQTPGQGLQFLFEYFSETQRNKGNFPGRFSGRQFSNSRSEMNVSTLELGDSALYLCASSFGTVAYEQYFGPGTRLTVT.

This chain uses TRBV15 with TRBJ2-7; D not resolved. This CDR3 contains 14 residues. Trimming shortened V by 4 bases and J by 2 bases, and 12 bases separated the two germline ends. Germline values: CDR1 LNHNV, CDR2 YYDKDF (reference sequence). This CDR3 is CATSKETGTYEQYF. CDR3 nucleotides: TGTGCCACCAGCAAAGAGACTGGGACCTACGAGCAGTACTTC.

The chain employs TRBV6-5 and TRBJ1-1; possibly TRBD1 for D (5 bases). Germline CDR1 is MNHEY and CDR2 is SVGAGI. The CDR3 extends over 15 amino acids. V shed 0 bases and J shed 1 base, with 9 bases lying between them. The CDR3 sequence: CASSYSGRANTEAFF. CDR3 nucleotide sequence: TGTGCCAGCAGTTACTCGGGCAGGGCGAACACTGAAGCTTTCTTT.

The chain has TRBV7-3 and TRBJ2-1; a weak D match, TRBD1 (5 bases). The end of the DNA fits TRBJ2-7 better, so the J call may be wrong. Germline V CDR1 and CDR2: SGHTA, FQGTGA. The CDR3 is 14 amino acids. CDR3 sequence (DNA): TGTGCCAGCAGCTCGGACACTAACAACAATGAGCAGTACTTC. Its protein product is CASSSDTNNNEQYF.

On this clonotype itself: The junction and the germline gene differ at one end; a read error may be behind it. The J gene is TRBJ2-5, the V gene TRBV14, with TRBD2 identical over 9 bases. Germline CDR1 reads SGHDN; CDR2 reads FVKESK. The CDR3 runs 15 residues. This CDR3 is CAGSPLAGNQETQYF. The CDR3 DNA sequence: TGTGCCGGCAGCCCACTAGCGGGCAACCAAGAGACCCAGTACTTC.

This chain links TRBV7-2 with TRBJ1-2; 8 positions agree with TRBD1. V lost 5 bases to trimming and J lost 2 bases; unmatched junction nucleotides: 7. This CDR3 contains 15 residues. The germline V gene encodes CDR1 SGHTA and CDR2 FQGNSA. CDR3 sequence: CASSAGQGQNYGYTF. The CDR3 bases are TGTGCCAGCAGCGCCGGACAGGGTCAAAACTATGGCTACACCTTC. The full variable domain, in which reference TRBV7-2 and TRBJ1-2 provide the parts outside the CDR3, is GAGVSQSPSNKVTEKGKDVELRCDPISGHTALYWYRQSLGQGLEFLIYFQGNSAPDKSGLPSDRFSAERTGGSVSTLTIQRTQQEDSAVYLCASSAGQGQNYGYTFGSGTRLTVV.

About this clonotype: The junction departs from the called germline gene at one end, perhaps through a read error. The chain joins TRBV20-1 to TRBJ2-7; TRBD2 agrees at 13 bases. This CDR3 comprises 15 residues. CDR1 is DFQATT and CDR2 is SNEGSKA in the germline V gene (reference sequence). CDR3 in amino acids: CSAPGTSGVGYEQYF. The CDR3 DNA is TGCAGTGCTCCCGGGACTAGCGGGGTCGGGTACGAACAGTACTTC.

This clonotype was seen once. This sequence joins TRBV20-1 and TRBJ2-5; D is unresolved. The end of the DNA is better explained by TRBJ2-7, so the J call may be wrong. The CDR3 runs 13 residues. Per the germline V gene, CDR1 is DFQATT and CDR2 is SNEGSKA (reference sequence). In DNA, the CDR3 is TGCAGTGCTAGATCGGTTGTCGGTTACGAGCAGTACTTC. Protein product: CSARSVVGYEQYF.

V usage is TRBV18 and J usage is TRBJ2-5; 8 bases are a match to TRBD2. The CDR3 runs 16 residues. Germline trimming cut 0 bases from V and 2 bases from J; bases unmatched to any gene: 5. CDR1 and CDR2 from the germline V gene are KGHSH and LQKENI. The chain's CDR3 is CASSPPLAGNQETQYF. The CDR3, as DNA: TGTGCCAGCTCACCACCCCTAGCGGGCAATCAAGAGACCCAGTACTTC.

The genes are TRBV3-1 and TRBJ1-5, with TRBD1 as a possible D gene (5 bases). Germline V CDR1 and CDR2: LGHDT, YNNKEL (reference sequence). With 4 bases removed from V and 2 bases from J, the gap between germline ends came to 12 bases. CDR3 length: 15 residues. CDR3 nucleotides: TGTGCCAGCAGCCGAGGGGACGCCGGCAATCAGCCCCAGCATTTT. Encoded protein: CASSRGDAGNQPQHF.

The V call is TRBV6-6, the J call TRBJ2-1, with a weak D call TRBD2 (6 bases). The CDR3 consists of 14 residues. The germline gives CDR1 MNHNY, CDR2 SVGAGI (reference sequence). Trimming left V 7 bases short and J 1 base short, with 11 bases between. As DNA, the CDR3 is TGTGCCAGCATCGGAGGGGTTTCCTACAATGAGCAGTTCTTC. Translation: CASIGGVSYNEQFF.

V usage is TRBV29-1 and J usage is TRBJ2-7; 10 positions match TRBD1. CDR3 size: 14 residues. Germline loops: CDR1 SQVTM, CDR2 ANQGSEA. The trim removed 6 bases at V and 5 bases at J, leaving 10 bases unmatched. The CDR3 protein is CSVSGGQGLHEQYF. The DNA of the CDR3 is TGCAGCGTGAGTGGGGGACAGGGGTTGCACGAGCAGTACTTC.

The chain has TRBV5-1 and TRBJ2-3; 9 nucleotides match TRBD2. The V gene end was trimmed by 0 bases and the J gene end by 2 bases; junction bases not matched to a gene: 7. The CDR3 contains 17 residues. The V gene's germline CDR1 is SGHRS and CDR2 YFSETQ. CDR3 DNA: TGCGCCAGCAGCTTGGGAGGTCTAGCGGGGCTCACAGATACGCAGTATTTT. This codes for CASSLGGLAGLTDTQYF.

This clonotype came up once. The chain's CDR3 is CASSPLQALGGTDTQYF. In DNA, the CDR3 is TGTGCCAGCAGCCCTTTACAGGCACTAGGTGGCACAGATACGCAGTATTTT. The gene calls are TRBV7-9 and TRBJ2-3, with D possibly called TRBD1 or TRBD2 (5 bases each). The V end was cut by 5 bases, the J end by 1 base, with 19 bases between. Germline assignment: CDR1 SEHNR and CDR2 FQNEAQ (reference sequence). The CDR3 has 17 amino acids.

This clonotype was seen many times. The chain couples TRBV6-1 to TRBJ2-1; D is tentatively TRBD1 or TRBD2 (5 bases each). The CDR3 extends over 14 amino acids. Germline V lookup: CDR1 MNHNS, CDR2 SASEGT. Trimming took off 7 bases at V and 6 bases at J, with 16 bases between the two ends. CDR3 sequence reads: CASTLIERGNEQFF. The CDR3 nucleotides are TGTGCCAGCACCCTCATCGAGAGGGGCAATGAGCAGTTCTTC.

The J gene is TRBJ2-3, the V gene TRBV30; 10 bases are a match to TRBD1. The CDR3 is 15 amino acids. Germline V gene lookup returns CDR1 GTSNPN and CDR2 SVGIG (reference sequence). V shed 0 bases and J 6 bases; nucleotides not matched to a gene: 6. CDR3 nucleotide sequence: TGTGCCTGGAGTGTTGGGACAGGGGTTTTGGATACGCAGTATTTT. This gives the protein CAWSVGTGVLDTQYF. The variable domain in full, completed from reference TRBV30 and TRBJ2-3, reads SQTIHQWPATLVQPVGSPLSLECTVEGTSNPNLYWYRQAAGRGLQLLFYSVGIGQISSEVPQNLSASRPQDRQFILSSKKLLLSDSGFYLCAWSVGTGVLDTQYFGPGTRLTVL.

The V call is TRBV3-1, the J call TRBJ2-7; D not certain. Trimming took 1 base from V and 3 from J, leaving 7 bases between them. CDR1 is LGHDT and CDR2 is YNNKEL in the germline V gene (reference sequence). The CDR3 runs to 13 residues. The DNA for the CDR3 is TGTGCCAGCAGCCAAGTATACCTCTACGAGCAGTACTTC. Its protein is CASSQVYLYEQYF.

On this clonotype itself: The junction differs from germline at one of its ends, possibly a read error. The gene calls are TRBV12-3 or TRBV12-4 and TRBJ2-7; D gene unclear. There are 14 residues in the CDR3. CDR3 loop: CACSARAGSYEQYF. The CDR3 region has the DNA TGTGCCTGCAGTGCAAGGGCCGGTTCCTACGAGCAGTACTTC.

The chain combines TRBV4-2 with TRBJ2-3; D tentatively reads TRBD1 or TRBD2 (5 bases each). The V and J ends lost 0 bases and 4 bases respectively, with 14 bases between them. This CDR3 has 16 residues. Germline values: CDR1 LGHNA, CDR2 YNFKEQ. CDR3 amino acids: CASSQDGAGNADTQYF. CDR3 nucleotide sequence: TGTGCCAGCAGCCAAGATGGGGCGGGCAACGCAGATACGCAGTATTTT.

Written as DNA, the CDR3 is TGCAGCGCTGTAGACGGGCAGAGAGAGACCCAGTACTTC. Translated: CSAVDGQRETQYF. The rearrangement uses TRBV29-1 and TRBJ2-5, with D uncertain. The V end lost 7 bases, the J end lost 4 bases, and 16 bases lay between the germline ends. The CDR3 covers 13 residues. Germline V CDR1 and CDR2: SQVTM, ANQGSEA.

The chain employs TRBV6-2 or TRBV6-3 and TRBJ2-5; D not certain. CDR1 is MNHEY and CDR2 is SVGEGT in the germline V gene. Trimming left V 6 bases short and J 5 bases short, with 19 bases between. The CDR3 has 15 residues. As DNA, the CDR3 is TGTGCCAGCAGCCCACTACGCGGCCCACGGGAGACCCAGTACTTC. Translating gives CASSPLRGPRETQYF.

This CDR3 is CASGRGNTDTQYF. CDR3 DNA: TGTGCCAGCGGGAGGGGGAACACAGATACGCAGTATTTT. The chain recombines TRBV2 with TRBJ2-3, with D tentatively TRBD2 (7 bases). The CDR3 length is 13 residues. The germline gives CDR1 SNHLY, CDR2 FYNNEI. With 8 bases removed from V and 2 bases from J, the gap between germline ends came to 11 bases. Complete variable domain (other parts from reference TRBV2 and TRBJ2-3): EPEVTQTPSHQVTQMGQEVILRCVPISNHLYFYWYRQILGQKVEFLVSFYNNEISEKSEIFDDQFSVERPDGSNFTLKIRSTKLEDSAMYFCASGRGNTDTQYFGPGTRLTVL.

This clonotype has only a few counts. This sequence joins TRBV7-9 and TRBJ2-3; D might be TRBD1 (5 bases). V lost 4 bases and J 0 bases, leaving 11 bases between the germline ends. The CDR3 extends over 15 amino acids. The germline CDR1 and CDR2 sequences are SEHNR and FQNEAQ (reference sequence). The DNA of the CDR3 is TGTGCCAGCAGCTCTCGACAGCTCAGCACAGATACGCAGTATTTT. Encoded protein: CASSSRQLSTDTQYF.

The chain carries TRBV6-5 and TRBJ1-2; D not certain. Germline CDR1 reads MNHEY; CDR2 reads SVGAGI. CDR3 length: 11 amino acids. In DNA form, the CDR3 reads TGTGTCGCAGGAGGAGGGAAGGGCTACACCTTC. Translated, it gives CVAGGGKGYTF.

The V and J genes are TRBV4-3 and TRBJ2-5, with D unresolved. The J call may be mistaken, given a closer DNA end match to TRBJ2-7. This CDR3 is 15 amino acids long. CDR1 LGHNA and CDR2 YSLEER come from the germline V gene. This CDR3 is CASSQDKGPPYEQYF. Written as DNA, the CDR3 is TGCGCCAGCAGCCAAGACAAAGGGCCGCCCTACGAGCAGTACTTC.